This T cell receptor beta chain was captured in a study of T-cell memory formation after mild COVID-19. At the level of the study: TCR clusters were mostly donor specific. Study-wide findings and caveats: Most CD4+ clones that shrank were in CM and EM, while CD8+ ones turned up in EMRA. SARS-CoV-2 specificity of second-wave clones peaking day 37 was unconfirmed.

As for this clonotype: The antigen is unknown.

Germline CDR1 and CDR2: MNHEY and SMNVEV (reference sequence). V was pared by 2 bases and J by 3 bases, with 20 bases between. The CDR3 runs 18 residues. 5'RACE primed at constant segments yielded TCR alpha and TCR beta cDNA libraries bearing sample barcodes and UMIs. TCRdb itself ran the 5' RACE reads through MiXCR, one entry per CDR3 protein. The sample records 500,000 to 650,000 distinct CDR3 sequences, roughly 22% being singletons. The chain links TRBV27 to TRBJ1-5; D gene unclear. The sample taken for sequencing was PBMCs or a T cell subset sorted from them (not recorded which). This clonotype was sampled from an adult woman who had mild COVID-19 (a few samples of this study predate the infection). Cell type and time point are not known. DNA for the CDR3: TGTGCCAGCAGTTTAGGGCCCCCGGGAGTGTTGGACAATCAGCCCCAGCATTTT. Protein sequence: CASSLGPPGVLDNQPQHF.